This T cell receptor beta chain emerged from a study of shared clonotypes between healthy human individuals (dated by TCRdb to 2019 to 2021). Study-wide context: The cohort included a few men and two women between 18 and 49 years of age. To increase sequencing depth and limit assay-specific biases, different laboratories used diverse techniques to prepare libraries and sequence TCR repertoires. To estimate repertoire size and how much clonotypes are shared between individuals, the study performed deep sequencing of blood TCR repertoires from roughly five healthy adults. Per donor, leukapheresis produced somewhere between about 0.94 and 9.5 billion PBMCs.

As concerns this clone: The antigen it binds to is not known. No base qualities exist here, and no much larger clone lies one base off it.

The full study reports these points: Because the study included a small number of donors, the genetic and exposure-history diversity represented was limited. Sampling was limited to blood, and TCR repertoires in tissue likely differ from TCR repertoires in blood. Pairwise subsampling indicated that sequencing depth was expected to affect the degree of clonotype sharing among donors.

Using the deep immunoSEQ assay, multiplex PCR amplified TCR CDR3 regions from genomic DNA. For each cell subset, the extracted genomic DNA was distributed evenly across all wells of several immunoSEQ 96-well plates, and each plate served as one replicate. For unsorted PBMC, around 0.3 ug genomic DNA, equal to about 30,000 T cell genomes, was loaded into each replicate PCR. Ten immunoSEQ deep assay plates were used to sequence the unsorted PBMC genomic DNA. The purified libraries were quantified using a Qubit 3.0 fluorometer, sized with a Bioanalyzer 2100, and then quantified again using the KAPA Library Quantification kit. Every immunoSEQ 96-well plate was sequenced on a dedicated single-read 150-cycle Illumina NextSeq 550 flow cell. The published analysis was carried out like this. The immunoSEQ output contained only junctional sequences without quality scores, so filtering could not match that applied to full-length reads. To assign V/J genes and CDR3, sequences were annotated against IMGT germline references using PyIR, a Python wrapper for IgBLAST v1.9. Reads were removed for weak V/J assignments (E-value above 1e-6), missing CDR3, stop codons, out-of-frame junctions, or ambiguous translated residues. V3J clonotypes were defined as sequences sharing an identical inferred V gene, J gene, and CDR3 amino acid sequence. Percentage overlap between repertoires was calculated by dividing the number of shared unique clonotypes by the size of the smaller repertoire. Repertoire richness was assessed with RTK rarefaction, the Chao1 estimator, and Recon v2.1 estimates of unobserved clonotypes. The table comes from immuneACCESS by way of TCRdb, which keeps in-frame sequences with V and J called. Part of the clones is missing from these tables; in studies checked, under half for an unresolved V gene and the rest for unknown reasons. V and J calls and clone size are those listed in that table; D and trimming were worked out from the DNA. Across this sample there are about half a million clones, with roughly 77% seen only once. Clones ranked in the top ten supply approximately 13% of the sample.

Healthy HIV-negative adults with no recently reported acute infections or vaccinations were included as donors. Only Caucasian adults living in Nashville, Tennessee, USA were represented among the donors. For unsorted samples, tens of millions of PBMCs were counted and genomic DNA was extracted with the QIAamp DNA Blood Mini kit. Blood was obtained by leukapheresis, after which PBMCs were separated by Ficoll-Histopaque density gradient centrifugation and cryopreserved in liquid nitrogen vapor phase. The trim is 1 base for V and 4 bases for J, with a gap of 19 bases between the germline ends. The CDR3 runs 16 residues from the cysteine to the phenylalanine. The kept DNA is CDR3 alone, 48 bases in frame from the first base. Per the germline V gene (reference sequence), GTSNPN is the CDR1 and SVGIG is the CDR2.

The source material was PBMCs. This TCR derives from a woman aged 40-49 years in good health. Some clones in this sample may be carry-over from other donors' samples. The chain uses TRBV30 and TRBJ2-5; perhaps TRBD2 is the D gene, with 5 bases matching. The CDR3 amino acid sequence is: CAWSDQKRSVGETQYF. The nucleotides read TGTGCCTGGAGTGACCAAAAGCGGAGCGTAGGAGAGACCCAGTACTTC.